This T cell receptor beta chain was found in a study of T cell changes during pregnancy in multiple sclerosis. V shed 4 bases and J 7 bases; nucleotides not matched to a gene: 13. Looked up from germline, CDR1 is SGDLS and CDR2 is YYNGEE. This CDR3 is built from 17 residues. TCRdb's table, derived via immunoSEQ multiplex PCR, lists solely in-frame clones and lacks some. Among 45,000 to 60,000 clones, 75% to 95% were seen once, and the ten largest hold about 1.2%. The chain carries TRBV9 and TRBJ2-4, with TRBD1 matching 11 bases. Sequenced here: peripheral blood, sampled after pregnancy. This sequence was found in a female donor in good health, enrolled as a control in a pregnancy study. Here the CDR3 reads CASSPRTGGIERNIQYF. The CDR3, as DNA: TGTGCCAGCAGCCCACGGACAGGGGGCATCGAGAGGAACATTCAGTACTTC. Filled out from reference TRBV9 and TRBJ2-4, the complete variable domain reads DSGVTQTPKHLITATGQRVTLRCSPRSGDLSVYWYQQSLDQGLQFLIQYYNGEERAKGNILERFSAQQFPDLHSELNLSSLELGDSALYFCASSPRTGGIERNIQYFGAGTRLSVL.